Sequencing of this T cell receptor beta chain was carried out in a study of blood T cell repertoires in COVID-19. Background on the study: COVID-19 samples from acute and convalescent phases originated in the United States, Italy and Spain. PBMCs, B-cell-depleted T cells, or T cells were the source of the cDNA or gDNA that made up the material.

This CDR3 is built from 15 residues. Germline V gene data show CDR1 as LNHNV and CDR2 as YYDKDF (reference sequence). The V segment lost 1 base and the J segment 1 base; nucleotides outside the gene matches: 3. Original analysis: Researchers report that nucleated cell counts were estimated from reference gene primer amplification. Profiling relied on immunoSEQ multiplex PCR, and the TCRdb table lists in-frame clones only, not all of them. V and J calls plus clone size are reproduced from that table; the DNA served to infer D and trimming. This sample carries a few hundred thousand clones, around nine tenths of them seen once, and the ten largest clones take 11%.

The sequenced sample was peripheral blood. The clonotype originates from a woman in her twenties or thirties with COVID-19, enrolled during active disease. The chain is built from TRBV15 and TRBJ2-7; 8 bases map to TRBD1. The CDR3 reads CATSRGGTGSYEQYF. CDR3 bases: TGTGCCACCAGCAGAGGGGGGACAGGATCCTACGAGCAGTACTTC.